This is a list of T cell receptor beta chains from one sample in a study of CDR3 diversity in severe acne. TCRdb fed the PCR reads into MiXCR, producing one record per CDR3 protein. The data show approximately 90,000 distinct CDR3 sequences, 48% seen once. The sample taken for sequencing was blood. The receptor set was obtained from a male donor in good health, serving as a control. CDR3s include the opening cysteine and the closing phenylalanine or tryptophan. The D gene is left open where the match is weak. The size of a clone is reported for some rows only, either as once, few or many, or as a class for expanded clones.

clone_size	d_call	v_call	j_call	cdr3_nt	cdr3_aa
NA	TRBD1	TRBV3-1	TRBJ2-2	TGTGCCAGCAGGACAGGGTCGAACACCGGGGAGCTGTTTTTT	CASRTGSNTGELFF
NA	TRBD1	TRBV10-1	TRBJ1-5	TGCGCCAGCAGCGCGACAGGGGTAAGCCAGCCCCAGCATTTT	CASSATGVSQPQHF
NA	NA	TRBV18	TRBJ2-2	TGCGCCAGCTCACCAACGCCGGGACCAGATACCGGGGAGCTGCTTTTT	CASSPTPGPDTGELLF
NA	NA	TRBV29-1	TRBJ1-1	TGCAGCGTTGAATACGGCACTGAAGCTTTCTTT	CSVEYGTEAFF
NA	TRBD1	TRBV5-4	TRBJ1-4	TGTGCCAGCAGCCAAGACAGGGTTGAAAAACTGTTTTTT	CASSQDRVEKLFF
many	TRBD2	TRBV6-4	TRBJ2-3	TGTGCCAGCAGTGACACTAGCGGGGGGGCAGATACGCAGTATTTT	CASSDTSGGADTQYF
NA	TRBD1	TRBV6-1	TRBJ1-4	TGTGCCAGCAGTTACACCTCCCAGGGGGCTAATGAAAAACTGTTTTTT	CASSYTSQGANEKLFF
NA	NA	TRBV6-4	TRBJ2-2	TGTGCCCCCCCCAGCGGGAACACCGGGGAGCTGTTTTTT	CAPPSGNTGELFF
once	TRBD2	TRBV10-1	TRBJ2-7	TGCGCCAGTGCGGGGCTAGCGGGAGTGGGGGAGCAGTACTTC	CASAGLAGVGEQYF
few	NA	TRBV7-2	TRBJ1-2	TGTGCCAGCAGCTTAGGCGGGGAAAACTATGGCTACACCTTC	CASSLGGENYGYTF
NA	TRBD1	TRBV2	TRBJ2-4	TGTGCCAGCAGGGCTACAGGGGTCTCCAAAAACATTCAGTACTTC	CASRATGVSKNIQYF
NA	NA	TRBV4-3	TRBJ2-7	TGCGCCAGCAGCCATCTAGGGAGGGACAGCTACGAGCAGTACTTC	CASSHLGRDSYEQYF
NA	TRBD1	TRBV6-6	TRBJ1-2	TGTGCCAGTACGCCGGGACAGGTCCTCTATGGCTACACCTTC	CASTPGQVLYGYTF
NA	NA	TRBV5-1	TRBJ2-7	TGTGCCAGCAGCTTGACCGGAAGATCCTACGAGCAGTACTTC	CASSLTGRSYEQYF
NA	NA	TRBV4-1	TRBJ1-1	TGCGCCAGCAGCCAAGTGTTCGGGAACACTGAAGCTTTCTTT	CASSQVFGNTEAFF
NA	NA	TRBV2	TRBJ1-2	TGTGCCAGCACCCCGCGTTTTTCTAATCGCTACACCTTC	CASTPRFSNRYTF
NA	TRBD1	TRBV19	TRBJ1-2	TGTGCCAGTATAAGACCCGGGGGACAGCGTGGCTACACCTTC	CASIRPGGQRGYTF
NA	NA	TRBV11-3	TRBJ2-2	TGTGCCAGCAGCTTCGGGTGGACCGGGGAGCTGTTTTTT	CASSFGWTGELFF
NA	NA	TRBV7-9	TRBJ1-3	TGTGCCAGCAGCTACCTAGGCCCGAACACCATATATTTT	CASSYLGPNTIYF
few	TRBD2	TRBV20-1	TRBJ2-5	TGCAGTGCTAGAGGGGAGGGGACCCAGTACTTC	CSARGEGTQYF
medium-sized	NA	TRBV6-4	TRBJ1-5	TGTGCCAGCAGTGAGTGGGGTAACAATCAGCCCCAGCATTTT	CASSEWGNNQPQHF
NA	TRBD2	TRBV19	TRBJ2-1	TGTGCCAGTAGACTAGCGGGCTCCTACAATGAGCAGTTCTTC	CASRLAGSYNEQFF
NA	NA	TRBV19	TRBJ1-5	TGTGCCAGTAGTTTAGGGACACGCAATCAGCCCCAGCATTTT	CASSLGTRNQPQHF
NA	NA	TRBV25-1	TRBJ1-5	TGTGCCAGCAGTGAGGCAGGGGGCAATCAGCCCCAGCATTTT	CASSEAGGNQPQHF
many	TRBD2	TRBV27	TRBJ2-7	TGTGCCAGCAGTTTATGGCCTAGCGGGGGGTCCCACGAGCAGTACTTC	CASSLWPSGGSHEQYF
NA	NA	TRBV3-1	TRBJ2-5	TGTGCCAGCAGCCAAGACGGGGGCGGAGAGACCCAGTACTTC	CASSQDGGGETQYF
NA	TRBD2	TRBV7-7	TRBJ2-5	TGTGCTAGCGGGGGGGCCGAAGAAGAGACCCAGTACTTC	CASGGAEEETQYF
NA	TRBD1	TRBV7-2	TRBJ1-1	TGTGCCAGCCTCTGGGGGACAGGGTCCACTGAAGCTTTCTTT	CASLWGTGSTEAFF
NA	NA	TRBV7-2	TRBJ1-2	TGTGCCAGCAGCTCTGTCGCCTATGGCTACACCTTC	CASSSVAYGYTF
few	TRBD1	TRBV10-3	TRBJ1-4	TGTGCCATCAGTGACTCGGGGACAGGGAATAATGAAAAACTGTTTTTT	CAISDSGTGNNEKLFF
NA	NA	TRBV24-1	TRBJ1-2	TGTGCCACCGGTGATTCTCACGGGCCCCTCTCCTATGGCTACACCTTC	CATGDSHGPLSYGYTF
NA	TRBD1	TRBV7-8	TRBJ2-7	TGTGCCAGCAGCTTAGCGAGGACAGGGGACTACGAGCAGTACTTC	CASSLARTGDYEQYF
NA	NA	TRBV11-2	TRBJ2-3	TGTGCCAGCAGCGCACAGAGCACCGAGTATTTT	CASSAQSTEYF
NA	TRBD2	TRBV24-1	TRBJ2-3	TGTGCCAGCGGCGGAGAGCGGGACCTAAAGGGTACGCAGTATTTT	CASGGERDLKGTQYF
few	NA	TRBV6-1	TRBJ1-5	TGTGCCAGCAGAATGGGGACCCAGGGCAATCAGCCCCAGCATTTT	CASRMGTQGNQPQHF
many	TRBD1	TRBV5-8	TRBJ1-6	TGTGCCAGCAGCTCACAGGGGGCGAATTCACCCCTCCACTTT	CASSSQGANSPLHF
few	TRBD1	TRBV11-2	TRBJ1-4	TGTGCCAGCAGCCCAAGGGATAGGGGGCATAATAATGAAAAACTGTTTTTT	CASSPRDRGHNNEKLFF
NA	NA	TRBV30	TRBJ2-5	TGTGCCTGGAATGCTCTCCTAGGGGAGACCCAGTACTTC	CAWNALLGETQYF
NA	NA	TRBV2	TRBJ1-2	TGTGCCGGCATCCCAGCGGGCGTAGTTGGCTACACCTTC	CAGIPAGVVGYTF
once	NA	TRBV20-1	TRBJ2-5	TGCAGTGCTAACGGCCAAGAGACCCAGTACTTC	CSANGQETQYF
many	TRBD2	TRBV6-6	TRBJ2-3	TGTGCCAGCAGAACTAGCGGGAGGGGTAGCACAGATACGCAGTATTTT	CASRTSGRGSTDTQYF
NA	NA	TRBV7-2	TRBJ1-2	TGTGCCAGCAGCTCCGAATTATTAAGGTCGCAGATCGGCTACACCTTC	CASSSELLRSQIGYTF
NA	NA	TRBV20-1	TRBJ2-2	TGCAGTGCTAGACGGGAGCTGTTTTTT	CSARRELFF
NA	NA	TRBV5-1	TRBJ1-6	TGCGCCAGCAGCTTGTACAGCTTT	CASSLYSF
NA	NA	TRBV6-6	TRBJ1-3	TGTGCCAGCGGCGACCCGATAGCCGGAAACACCATATATTTT	CASGDPIAGNTIYF
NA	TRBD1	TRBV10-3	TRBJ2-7	TGTGCCAGCAGACAGACAGGGTCCTCAGGCGAGCAGTACTTC	CASRQTGSSGEQYF
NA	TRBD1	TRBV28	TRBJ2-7	TGTGCCAGCACCAGGGACAGGGGATCACGAGAGACTCAGTACTTC	CASTRDRGSRETQYF
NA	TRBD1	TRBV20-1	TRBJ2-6	TGCAGTGCCTGGGACAGGGGTCCATCTGGGGCCAACGTCCTGACTTTC	CSAWDRGPSGANVLTF
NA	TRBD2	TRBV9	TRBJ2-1	TGTGCCAGCAGCGTAGGAAGGGGAGGACTAGCGGGAGAGGATGAGCAGTTCTTC	CASSVGRGGLAGEDEQFF
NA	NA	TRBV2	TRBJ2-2	NA	CASSAHYEQYFGPGTGELFF
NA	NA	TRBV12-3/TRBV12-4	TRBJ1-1	TGTGCTAGTGGTTCGGGACAATTGAACACTGAAGCTTTCTTT	CASGSGQLNTEAFF
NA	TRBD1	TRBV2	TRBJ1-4	TGTGCCAGCAGTAGACAGGGGACTAATGAAAAACTGTTTTTT	CASSRQGTNEKLFF
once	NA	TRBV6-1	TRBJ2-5	TGTGCCAGCAGCCAAGTGAAGACCCAGTACTTC	CASSQVKTQYF
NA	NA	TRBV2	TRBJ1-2	TGTGCCAGCAGTGGAGACACTCTACAAGGCTACACCTTC	CASSGDTLQGYTF